This T cell receptor beta chain appears in the sequencing data of a study of blood T cell repertoires in COVID-19. The wider study: Both acute and convalescent COVID-19 samples were obtained from the United States, Italy and Spain. Sources were T cells, B-cell-depleted T cells, or PBMCs; the material itself was cDNA or gDNA.

Unmatched junction bases numbered 8, after V lost 4 bases and J lost 5 bases. Per germline, CDR1 SGHRS and CDR2 YFSETQ. The CDR3 length is 14 residues. In the study's own analysis: Nucleated cell counts were estimated from reference gene primer amplification. TCRdb's copy holds only in-frame clones and misses some; the assay was immunoSEQ multiplex PCR. From that table come the V and J calls and clone size; the DNA was used to work out D and trimming. The table records just over 250,000 clones, 88% of them present only once. The sequence was collected from a man between 60 and 75 years old who had recovered from COVID-19. Sequenced input: peripheral blood. The chain uses TRBV5-1 and TRBJ1-1, with 7 bases that match TRBD1. CDR3 loop: CASSLNTGVTEAFF. The CDR3 DNA reads as TGCGCCAGCAGCCTAAACACAGGGGTAACTGAAGCTTTCTTT.